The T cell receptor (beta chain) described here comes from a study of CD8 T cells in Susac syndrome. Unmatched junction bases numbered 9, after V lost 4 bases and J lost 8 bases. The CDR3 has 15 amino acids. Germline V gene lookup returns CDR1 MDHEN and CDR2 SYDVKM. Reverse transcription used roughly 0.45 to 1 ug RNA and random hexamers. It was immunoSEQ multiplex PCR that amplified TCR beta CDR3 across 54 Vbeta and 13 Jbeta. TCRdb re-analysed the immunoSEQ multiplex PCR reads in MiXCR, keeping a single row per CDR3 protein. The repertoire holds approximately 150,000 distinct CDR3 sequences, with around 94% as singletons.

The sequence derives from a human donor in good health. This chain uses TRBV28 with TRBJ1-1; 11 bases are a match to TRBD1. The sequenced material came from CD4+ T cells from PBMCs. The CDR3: CASSSWTGGAREAFF. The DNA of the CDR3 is TGTGCCAGCAGTTCGTGGACAGGGGGCGCGAGGGAAGCTTTCTTT.